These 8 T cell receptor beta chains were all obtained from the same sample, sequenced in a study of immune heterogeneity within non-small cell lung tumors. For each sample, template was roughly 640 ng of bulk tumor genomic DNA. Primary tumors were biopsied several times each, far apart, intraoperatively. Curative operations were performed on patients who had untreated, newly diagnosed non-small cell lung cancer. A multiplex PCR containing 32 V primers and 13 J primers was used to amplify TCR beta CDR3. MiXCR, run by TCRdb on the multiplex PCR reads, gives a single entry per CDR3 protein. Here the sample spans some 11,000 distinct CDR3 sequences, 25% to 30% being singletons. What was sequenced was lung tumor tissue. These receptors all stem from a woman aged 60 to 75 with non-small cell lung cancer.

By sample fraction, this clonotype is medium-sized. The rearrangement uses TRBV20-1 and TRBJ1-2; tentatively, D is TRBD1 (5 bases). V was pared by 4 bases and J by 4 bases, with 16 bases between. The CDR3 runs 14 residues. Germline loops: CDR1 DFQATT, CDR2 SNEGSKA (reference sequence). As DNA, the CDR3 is TGCAGTGCTATTCGACAGCAGTTTGCCTATGGCTACACCTTC. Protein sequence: CSAIRQQFAYGYTF.

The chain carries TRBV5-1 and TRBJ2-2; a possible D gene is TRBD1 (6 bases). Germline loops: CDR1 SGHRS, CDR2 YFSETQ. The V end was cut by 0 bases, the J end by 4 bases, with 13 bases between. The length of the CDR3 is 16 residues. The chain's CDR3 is CASSLEPVRGTGELFF. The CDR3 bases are TGCGCCAGCAGCTTGGAGCCGGTCAGGGGCACCGGGGAGCTGTTTTTT.

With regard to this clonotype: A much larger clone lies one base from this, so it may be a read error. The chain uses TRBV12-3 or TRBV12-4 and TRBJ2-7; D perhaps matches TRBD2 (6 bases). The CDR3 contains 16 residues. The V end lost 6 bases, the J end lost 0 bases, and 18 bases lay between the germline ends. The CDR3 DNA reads TGTGCCAGCAGATACAGTGGGAGGTCCAGCTCCTACGAGCAGTACTTC. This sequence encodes CASRYSGRSSSYEQYF.

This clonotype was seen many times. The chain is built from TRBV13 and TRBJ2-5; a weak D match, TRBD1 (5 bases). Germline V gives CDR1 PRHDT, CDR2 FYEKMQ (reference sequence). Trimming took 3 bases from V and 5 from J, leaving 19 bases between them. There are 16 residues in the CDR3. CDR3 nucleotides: TGTGCCAGCAGCTTCAACCCCGACAGAGGTGTGGAGACCCAGTACTTC. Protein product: CASSFNPDRGVETQYF.

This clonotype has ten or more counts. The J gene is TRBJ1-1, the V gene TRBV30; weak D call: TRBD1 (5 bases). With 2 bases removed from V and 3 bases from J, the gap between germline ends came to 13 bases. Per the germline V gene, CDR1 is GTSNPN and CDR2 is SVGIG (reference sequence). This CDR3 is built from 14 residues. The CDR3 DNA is TGTGCCTGGAGTCGGTGGGGGTCGGACACTGAAGCTTTCTTT. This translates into CAWSRWGSDTEAFF.

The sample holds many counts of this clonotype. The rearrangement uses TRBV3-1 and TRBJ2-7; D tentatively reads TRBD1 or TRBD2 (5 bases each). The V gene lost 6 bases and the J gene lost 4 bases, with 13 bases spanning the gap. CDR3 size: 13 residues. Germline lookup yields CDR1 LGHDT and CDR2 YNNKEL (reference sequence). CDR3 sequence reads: CASRNGDGYEQYF. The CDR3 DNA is TGTGCCAGCAGAAACGGGGACGGGTACGAGCAGTACTTC.

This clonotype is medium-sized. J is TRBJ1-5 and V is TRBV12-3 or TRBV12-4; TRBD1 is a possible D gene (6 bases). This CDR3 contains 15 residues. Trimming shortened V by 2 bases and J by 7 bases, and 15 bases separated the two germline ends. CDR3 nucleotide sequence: TGTGCCAGCAGTTTATCCCAGGGGTGGGAACAGCCCCAGCATTTT. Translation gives CASSLSQGWEQPQHF.

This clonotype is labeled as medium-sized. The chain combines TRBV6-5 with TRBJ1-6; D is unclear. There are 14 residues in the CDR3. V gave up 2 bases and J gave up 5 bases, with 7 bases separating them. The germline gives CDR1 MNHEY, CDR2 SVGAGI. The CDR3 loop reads CASSYLGDNSPLHF. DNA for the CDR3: TGTGCCAGCAGTTACCTCGGGGATAATTCACCCCTCCACTTT.